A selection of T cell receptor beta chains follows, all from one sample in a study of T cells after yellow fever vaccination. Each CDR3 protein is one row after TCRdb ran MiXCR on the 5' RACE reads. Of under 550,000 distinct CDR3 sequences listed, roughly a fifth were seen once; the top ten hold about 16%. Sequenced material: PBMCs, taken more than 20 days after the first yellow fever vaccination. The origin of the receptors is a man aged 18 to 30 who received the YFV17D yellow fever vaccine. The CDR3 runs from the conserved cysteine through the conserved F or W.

CASSPTAGADTQYF | TRBV7-9
CASSLAEGRSEQYF | TRBV5-1
CATEGSMSNEQFF | TRBV24-1
CASSLTASSSGANVLTF | TRBV7-2
CASSSREVAEAFF | TRBV4-1
CASSLWASPEETQYF | TRBV12-3/TRBV12-4
CASRTGFGANVLTF | TRBV2
CASSQDRSDTQYF | TRBV4-3
CASSRLGTGPKTDTQYF | TRBV7-8
CASSHIGGKETQYF | TRBV11-1
CSVEAGGKETQYF | TRBV29-1
CASEGLLGDTEAFF | TRBV6-1
CASSPPGAGGRETQYF | TRBV6-1
CASSYTGGCNEQFF | TRBV6-2/TRBV6-3
CASSLDPGSGGGETQYF | TRBV11-2
CASSYGQGYGYTF | TRBV5-1
CASSLGGTAGNTIYF | TRBV5-1
CASSVGQALLTDTQYF | TRBV9
CASSPSWGSGTDTQYF | TRBV18
CASSWNRVGDGELFF | TRBV5-1
CASSSQGHNEKLFF | TRBV6-5
CSALDRVEDEQYF | TRBV20-1
CASSPGQTFYGYTF | TRBV2
CSVDRAMNTEAFF | TRBV29-1
CASSQEGRVYNEQFF | TRBV4-1
CSASLGPQVTQYF | TRBV20-1
CASSRQPRHYGYTF | TRBV27
CASRQGYQETQYF | TRBV10-2
CASSLPGTGFSDTQYF | TRBV5-1
CASSQGRQGRDNEQFF | TRBV3-1
CASSLGPGTVDTEAFF | TRBV19
CASSPARLAGSSYNEQFF | TRBV5-6